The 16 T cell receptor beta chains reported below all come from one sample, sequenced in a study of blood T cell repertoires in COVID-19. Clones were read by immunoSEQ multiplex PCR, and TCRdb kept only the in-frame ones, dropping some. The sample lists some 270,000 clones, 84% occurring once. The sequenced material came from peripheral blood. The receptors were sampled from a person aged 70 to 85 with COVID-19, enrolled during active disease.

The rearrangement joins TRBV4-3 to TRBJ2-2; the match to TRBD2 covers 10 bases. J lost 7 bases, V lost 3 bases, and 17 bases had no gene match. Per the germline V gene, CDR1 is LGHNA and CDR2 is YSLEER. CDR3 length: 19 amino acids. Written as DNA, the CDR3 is TGCGCCAGCAGCCAGGGGGCAACGTCTAGCGGGAGAATACTCGGGGAGCTGTTTTTT. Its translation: CASSQGATSSGRILGELFF.

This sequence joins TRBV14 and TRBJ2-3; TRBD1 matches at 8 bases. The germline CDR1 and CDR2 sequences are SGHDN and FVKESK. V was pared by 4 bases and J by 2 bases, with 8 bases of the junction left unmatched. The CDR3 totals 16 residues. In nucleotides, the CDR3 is TGTGCCAGCAGCCTTCGGACAGGGAGTTCCACAGATACGCAGTATTTT. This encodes CASSLRTGSSTDTQYF.

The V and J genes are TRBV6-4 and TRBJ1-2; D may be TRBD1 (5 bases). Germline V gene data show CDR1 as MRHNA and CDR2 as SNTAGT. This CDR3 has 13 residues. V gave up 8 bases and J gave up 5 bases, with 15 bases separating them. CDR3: CASRPGMAYGYTF. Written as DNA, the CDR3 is TGTGCCAGCCGTCCAGGGATGGCGTATGGCTACACCTTC.

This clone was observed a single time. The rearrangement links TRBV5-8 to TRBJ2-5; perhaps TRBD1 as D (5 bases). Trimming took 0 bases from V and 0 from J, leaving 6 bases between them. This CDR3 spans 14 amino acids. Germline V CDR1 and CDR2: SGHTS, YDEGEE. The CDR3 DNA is TGTGCCAGCAGCTTGGGACAGCACCAAGAGACCCAGTACTTC. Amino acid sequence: CASSLGQHQETQYF.

The CDR3 here is CASSSSLHNEQFF. In DNA, the CDR3 is TGTGCCAGCAGCTCCTCCCTCCACAATGAGCAGTTCTTC. This chain joins TRBV11-2 and TRBJ2-1; D unresolved. CDR1 SGHAT and CDR2 FQNNGV come from the germline V gene. The V end was cut by 4 bases, the J end by 5 bases, with 9 bases between. The CDR3 sequence is 13 residues long.

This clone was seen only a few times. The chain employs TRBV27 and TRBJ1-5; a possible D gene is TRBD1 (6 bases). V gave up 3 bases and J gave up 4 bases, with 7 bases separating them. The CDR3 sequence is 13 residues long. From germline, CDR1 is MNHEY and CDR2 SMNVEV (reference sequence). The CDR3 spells CASSLRGNQPQHF. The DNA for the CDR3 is TGTGCCAGCAGTTTGAGGGGGAATCAGCCCCAGCATTTT.

Written as DNA, the CDR3 is TGTGCCAGCAGCTTGACTAGCGGGAGAGGGGGGCCAGATACGCAGTATTTT. Residues: CASSLTSGRGGPDTQYF. This sequence joins TRBV11-3 and TRBJ2-3; 12 bases match TRBD2. The CDR3 loop spans 17 amino acids. V shed 3 bases, J shed 4 bases, and the junction held 8 bases outside the gene matches. The germline V gene has CDR1 SGHNT and CDR2 YENEEA. The complete variable domain, with remaining parts taken from reference TRBV11-3 and TRBJ2-3, reads EAGVVQSPRYKIIEKKQPVAFWCNPISGHNTLYWYLQNLGQGPELLIRYENEEAVDDSQLPKDRFSAERLKGVDSTLKIQPAELGDSAVYLCASSLTSGRGGPDTQYFGPGTRLTVL.

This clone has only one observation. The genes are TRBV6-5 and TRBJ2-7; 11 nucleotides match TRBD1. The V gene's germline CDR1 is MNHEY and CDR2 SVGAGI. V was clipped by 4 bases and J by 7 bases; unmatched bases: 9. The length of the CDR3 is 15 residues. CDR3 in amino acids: CASSFQGQGVGEQYF. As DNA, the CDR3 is TGTGCCAGCAGTTTTCAGGGACAGGGGGTGGGTGAGCAGTACTTC.

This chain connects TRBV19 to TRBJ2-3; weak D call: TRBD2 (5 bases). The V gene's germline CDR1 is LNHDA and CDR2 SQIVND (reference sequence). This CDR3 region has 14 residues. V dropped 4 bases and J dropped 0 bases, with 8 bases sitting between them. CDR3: CASSRGVSTDTQYF. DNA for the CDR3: TGTGCCAGTAGTAGGGGAGTTAGCACAGATACGCAGTATTTT.

The CDR3 sequence: CASSPVGQGAGTQPQHF. CDR3 bases: TGTGCCAGCTCACCGGTCGGACAGGGGGCAGGGACGCAGCCCCAGCATTTT. This chain links TRBV18 with TRBJ1-5; 11 bases map to TRBD1. The length of the CDR3 is 17 residues. Germline lookup yields CDR1 KGHSH and CDR2 LQKENI. The V and J ends lost 3 bases and 7 bases, in that order; junction bases with no gene match: 11.

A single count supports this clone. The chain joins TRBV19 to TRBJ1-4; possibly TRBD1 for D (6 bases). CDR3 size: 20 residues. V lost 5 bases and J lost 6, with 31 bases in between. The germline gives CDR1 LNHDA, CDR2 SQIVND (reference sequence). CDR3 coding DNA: TGTGCCAGTAGTCCCCCATTCAGTGGGACAACCCCCTGGTGGGATGAAAAACTGTTTTTT. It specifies CASSPPFSGTTPWWDEKLFF.

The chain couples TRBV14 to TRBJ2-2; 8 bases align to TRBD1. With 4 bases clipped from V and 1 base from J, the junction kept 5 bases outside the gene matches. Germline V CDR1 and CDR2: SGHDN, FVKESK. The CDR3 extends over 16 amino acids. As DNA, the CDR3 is TGTGCCAGCAGCCGGCGGACAGGGCTGAACACCGGGGAGCTGTTTTTT. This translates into CASSRRTGLNTGELFF.

The CDR3 DNA reads as TGTGCCAGCAGTTATAGGGGCCAGTGGGAGCAGTACTTC. Its protein product is CASSYRGQWEQYF. V gene TRBV12-3 or TRBV12-4 combines with J gene TRBJ2-7; TRBD1 might be the D (5 bases). The germline V and J ends were trimmed by 4 bases and 7 bases, with 14 bases remaining between them. CDR3 length equals 13 residues.

Here the CDR3 DNA reads TGTGCCAGCAGCTTAGCCGCCGCTAGCGGCTCTGGAAACACCATATATTTT. Its translation is CASSLAAASGSGNTIYF. The rearrangement links TRBV11-2 to TRBJ1-3; D is unresolved. The ends were cut back, 1 base at V and 0 bases at J, with 13 bases in the middle. This CDR3 has 17 amino acids. Per germline, CDR1 SGHAT and CDR2 FQNNGV.

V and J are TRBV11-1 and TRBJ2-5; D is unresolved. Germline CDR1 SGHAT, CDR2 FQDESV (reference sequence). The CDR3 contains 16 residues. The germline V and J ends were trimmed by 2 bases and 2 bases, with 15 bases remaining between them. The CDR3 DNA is TGTGCCAGCAGCTTAAGAGTGTCAAGAGTGCAAGAGACCCAGTACTTC. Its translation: CASSLRVSRVQETQYF.

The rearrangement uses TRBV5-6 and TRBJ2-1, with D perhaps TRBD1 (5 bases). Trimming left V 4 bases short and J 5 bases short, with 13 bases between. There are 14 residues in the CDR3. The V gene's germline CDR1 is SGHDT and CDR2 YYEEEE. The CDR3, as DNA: TGTGCCAGCAGCCAGGGTCAACTAAACAATGAGCAGTTCTTC. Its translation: CASSQGQLNNEQFF.